These 26 T cell receptor beta chains were all obtained from the same sample, sequenced in a study of identical twins. TCRdb re-analysed the 5' RACE reads in MiXCR, keeping a single row per CDR3 protein. This table holds 500,000 to 600,000 distinct CDR3 sequences, roughly 21% found once. These data also formed part of another study, on T cells expressing NK-cell markers.

Sequencing was performed on CD4+ T cells sorted from blood. Receptor source: a woman aged 18 to 35 in good health.

The table lists this clonotype with many counts. This chain connects TRBV6-2 or TRBV6-3 to TRBJ2-1; 13 bases are a match to TRBD2. This CDR3 contains 16 residues. Germline values: CDR1 MNHEY, CDR2 SVGEGT. With V trimmed by 2 bases and J by 6 bases, 4 bases remained unmatched. CDR3 region: CASSYKGLAGTNEQFF. The CDR3 region has the DNA TGTGCCAGCAGTTACAAGGGACTAGCGGGGACCAATGAGCAGTTCTTC.

The chain couples TRBV5-6 to TRBJ2-7; 7 nucleotides match TRBD1. J lost 2 bases, V lost 3 bases, and 17 bases had no gene match. CDR3 length: 18 amino acids. In germline, CDR1 is SGHDT, CDR2 YYEEEE. The CDR3 reads CASSSPLSGQNPAYEQYF. For the CDR3, the DNA is TGTGCCAGCAGCTCACCCCTCTCGGGACAGAATCCAGCCTACGAGCAGTACTTC. Looking up the rest from reference TRBV5-6 and TRBJ2-7 gives the full variable domain: DAGVTQSPTHLIKTRGQQVTLRCSPKSGHDTVSWYQQALGQGPQFIFQYYEEEERQRGNFPDRFSGHQFPNYSSELNVNALLLGDSALYLCASSSPLSGQNPAYEQYFGPGTRLTVT.

Many counts were recorded for this clonotype. The rearrangement joins TRBV10-3 to TRBJ2-3; the D gene is possibly TRBD2 (7 bases). With 6 bases removed from V and 2 bases from J, the gap between germline ends came to 15 bases. This CDR3 comprises 15 residues. CDR1 and CDR2 from the germline V gene are ENHRY and SYGVKD. CDR3 DNA sequence: TGTGCCATCAGACCAGGTGGGGGGGCCACAGATACGCAGTATTTT. Amino acids: CAIRPGGGATDTQYF.

The chain has TRBV6-5 and TRBJ2-3; TRBD2 matches at 7 bases. V was clipped by 0 bases and J by 5 bases; unmatched bases: 5. CDR1 is MNHEY, CDR2 SVGAGI, per germline. This CDR3 is built from 15 residues. CDR3 region: CASSYSGLRLDTQYF. DNA for the CDR3: TGTGCCAGCAGTTACTCGGGACTACGGCTAGATACGCAGTATTTT.

This clonotype turned up a few times. The rearrangement joins TRBV5-1 to TRBJ2-5; D remains unclear. Deletions cut 0 bases from V and 0 bases from J, with 6 bases between. The CDR3 is 14 residues long. CDR1 and CDR2 from the germline V gene are SGHRS and YFSETQ. DNA for the CDR3: TGCGCCAGCAGCTTGGACAACTACCAAGAGACCCAGTACTTC. The encoded protein is CASSLDNYQETQYF.

This sequence joins TRBV5-1 and TRBJ2-1, with TRBD2 matching 9 bases. CDR3 length: 15 residues. Germline V gives CDR1 SGHRS, CDR2 YFSETQ. Trimming took 2 bases from V and 7 from J; bases not matched to a gene: 7. This CDR3 reads CASSFEGLAVNEQFF. CDR3 bases: TGCGCCAGCAGCTTTGAGGGACTAGCTGTAAATGAGCAGTTCTTC.

CDR3 DNA sequence: TGTGCCAGCAGCCAAGCCGGTCGGGGGGGAAATACGCAGTATTTT. Amino acids: CASSQAGRGGNTQYF. V usage is TRBV4-2 and J usage is TRBJ2-3; TRBD2 agrees at 8 bases. Germline V gene sequence: CDR1 LGHNA, CDR2 YNFKEQ. Germline trimming cut 1 base from V and 7 bases from J; bases unmatched to any gene: 7. This CDR3 comprises 15 residues.

The chain combines TRBV7-9 with TRBJ2-7; tentative D call: TRBD2 (6 bases). CDR1 is SEHNR, CDR2 FQNEAQ, per germline (reference sequence). Trimming pared 5 bases from V and 5 bases from J, leaving 16 bases between. This CDR3 comprises 14 residues. In nucleotides, the CDR3 is TGTGCCAGCAGCGCTCACCGGGGGACGGACGAGCAGTACTTC. The encoded protein is CASSAHRGTDEQYF.

This chain links TRBV20-1 with TRBJ2-1; 8 nucleotides match TRBD1. The CDR3 extends over 15 amino acids. CDR1 is DFQATT, CDR2 SNEGSKA, per germline (reference sequence). Trimming cost V 5 bases and J 6 bases; bases outside gene matches: 12. In DNA, the CDR3 is TGCAGTGCTTCCGGACAGGGAGGCGATATCAATGAGCAGTTCTTC. This codes for CSASGQGGDINEQFF.

This clonotype was seen a handful of times. This chain joins TRBV18 and TRBJ2-7; TRBD2 might be the D (6 bases). The CDR3 totals 13 residues. Germline-derived CDR1 and CDR2 are KGHSH and LQKENI. Trimming took 6 bases from V and 2 from J, leaving 11 bases between them. The CDR3 region is CASSPRDPYEQYF. DNA of the CDR3: TGTGCCAGCTCCCCGCGGGATCCCTACGAGCAGTACTTC.

This clonotype showed up just once. The chain links TRBV27 to TRBJ1-2; perhaps TRBD1 as D (6 bases). Trimming took off 3 bases at V and 6 bases at J, with 14 bases between the two ends. Germline-derived CDR1 and CDR2 are MNHEY and SMNVEV (reference sequence). CDR3 size: 14 residues. CDR3 loop: CASSFEGRGNGYTF. In DNA form, the CDR3 reads TGTGCCAGCAGTTTCGAAGGCAGGGGAAATGGCTACACCTTC.

The rearrangement uses TRBV9 and TRBJ2-3; D not certain. The length of the CDR3 is 14 residues. Germline V gene sequence: CDR1 SGDLS, CDR2 YYNGEE. V lost 2 bases, J lost 0 bases, and 7 bases lay in between. CDR3 bases: TGTGCCAGCAGCGTCTCGCCTAGCACAGATACGCAGTATTTT. It translates to CASSVSPSTDTQYF.

This clonotype came up a few times. The chain combines TRBV6-4 with TRBJ2-7, with D perhaps matching TRBD2 (5 bases). The V end lost 3 bases, the J end lost 6 bases, and 12 bases lay between the germline ends. The CDR3 runs 13 residues. The V gene's germline CDR1 is MRHNA and CDR2 SNTAGT. CDR3 in DNA: TGTGCCAGCAGTGAAGGACCTCGGGGCGAGCAGTACTTC. Its translation is CASSEGPRGEQYF.

This chain joins TRBV6-2 or TRBV6-3 and TRBJ1-5; 7 bases line up with TRBD1. Germline V lookup: CDR1 MNHEY, CDR2 SVGEGT. After removal of 6 bases from V and 7 bases from J, the junction contained 9 bases not matched to a gene. The CDR3 has 14 amino acids. CDR3 amino acids: CASRDDRVNQPQHF. The CDR3 nucleotides are TGTGCCAGCAGGGATGACAGGGTAAACCAGCCCCAGCATTTT.

The genes are TRBV20-1 and TRBJ2-7; tentatively, D is TRBD2 (6 bases). CDR1 and CDR2 (germline): DFQATT, SNEGSKA (reference sequence). The CDR3 runs to 14 residues. Trimming stripped 5 bases from V and 0 bases from J, with 14 bases between. CDR3 coding DNA: TGCAGTGCTGGGACCTGGGGGGACTCCTACGAGCAGTACTTC. This gives the protein CSAGTWGDSYEQYF.

This clonotype was counted between two and nine times. The chain links TRBV12-3 or TRBV12-4 to TRBJ2-1; 7 bases fit TRBD2. This CDR3 spans 12 amino acids. With 4 bases clipped from V and 9 bases from J, the junction kept 3 bases outside the gene matches. CDR3 DNA: TGTGCCAGCAGTTCGGGACTAAGTGAGCAGTTCTTC. It specifies CASSSGLSEQFF.

The V gene is TRBV6-2 or TRBV6-3, the J gene TRBJ1-1; D is unclear. The germline V gene encodes CDR1 MNHEY and CDR2 SVGEGT. Trimming stripped 0 bases from V and 6 bases from J, with 8 bases between. The CDR3 consists of 13 residues. Here the CDR3 reads CASSYSRVSEAFF. Written as DNA, the CDR3 is TGTGCCAGCAGTTACTCAAGGGTCTCTGAAGCTTTCTTT.

The chain couples TRBV20-1 to TRBJ2-1; 9 bases line up with TRBD2. V lost 6 bases to trimming and J lost 4 bases; unmatched junction nucleotides: 7. The length of the CDR3 is 14 residues. Germline V gene data show CDR1 as DFQATT and CDR2 as SNEGSKA (reference sequence). The CDR3 bases are TGCAGTGCCTCAGGACTAGCGTCATACAATGAGCAGTTCTTC. Translating it yields CSASGLASYNEQFF.

This clonotype was seen more than once but under ten times. V gene TRBV5-1 combines with J gene TRBJ1-5; D is perhaps TRBD1 (5 bases). V was cut by 0 bases and J by 2 bases, with 12 bases left in between. Germline CDR1 SGHRS, CDR2 YFSETQ. This CDR3 has 16 residues. CDR3 in DNA: TGCGCCAGCAGCTTGGTTCCGGGGGAGGGCAATCAGCCCCAGCATTTT. The encoded protein is CASSLVPGEGNQPQHF.

About this clonotype itself: It may be a read error: a sequence one base away is much more abundant. The chain has TRBV11-2 and TRBJ2-1; D is unresolved. The CDR3 is made up of 11 amino acids. Germline lookup yields CDR1 SGHAT and CDR2 FQNNGV. The CDR3 DNA sequence: TGTGCCAGCAGCTCCTACGATGAGCAGTTCTTC. Encoded protein: CASSSYDEQFF.

The rearrangement uses TRBV7-2 and TRBJ2-3; D remains ambiguous. Trimming took 5 bases from V and 5 from J, leaving 11 bases between them. CDR1 SGHTA and CDR2 FQGNSA come from the germline V gene. The CDR3 is 13 residues long. CDR3 in amino acids: CASSRTPGDTQYF. DNA of the CDR3: TGTGCCAGCAGCCGTACCCCGGGAGATACGCAGTATTTT.

This chain connects TRBV20-1 to TRBJ1-5; 10 bases map to TRBD1. Trimming removed 3 bases from V and 7 bases from J; junction bases left unmatched: 9. The CDR3 loop spans 15 amino acids. Germline V CDR1 and CDR2: DFQATT, SNEGSKA (reference sequence). In DNA, the CDR3 is TGCAGTGCTAGTTCGGGACAGGGGAACTGGCAGCCCCAGCATTTT. Translation gives CSASSGQGNWQPQHF.

The chain employs TRBV12-3 or TRBV12-4 and TRBJ1-2, with no clear D. V was trimmed by 6 bases and J by 4 bases, leaving 15 bases between them. The CDR3 has 14 residues. CDR3 residues: CASSRDDFGYGYTF. CDR3 DNA: TGTGCCAGCAGCCGCGACGACTTCGGCTATGGCTACACCTTC.

This clonotype appeared a few times. This chain uses TRBV5-1 with TRBJ2-2; the match to TRBD1 covers 10 bases. The CDR3 consists of 17 residues. Germline loops: CDR1 SGHRS, CDR2 YFSETQ. V shed 1 base and J 7 bases; nucleotides not matched to a gene: 10. In nucleotides, the CDR3 is TGCGCCAGCAGCTTGCCGGGACAGGGGATGTTCGGCGGGGAGCTGTTTTTT. Protein: CASSLPGQGMFGGELFF.

This clonotype was observed a few times. The chain is built from TRBV10-2 and TRBJ2-1; D ambiguous. CDR3 length equals 14 residues. Germline V gene data show CDR1 as WSHSY and CDR2 as SAAADI. V lost 4 bases and J lost 2, with 9 bases in between. The CDR3 is CASSGGGPYNEQFF. Written as DNA, the CDR3 is TGCGCCAGCAGTGGAGGCGGACCCTACAATGAGCAGTTCTTC.

V and J are TRBV5-1 and TRBJ1-1; D gene uncertain. This CDR3 is 14 amino acids long. Trimming removed 1 base from V and 6 bases from J, with 13 bases in between. Germline V lookup: CDR1 SGHRS, CDR2 YFSETQ. In DNA, the CDR3 is TGCGCCAGCAGCTTGAACGGGAAGGCGGCTGAAGCTTTCTTT. Amino acid sequence: CASSLNGKAAEAFF.